What follows are 21 T cell receptor beta chains derived from one specimen sequenced in a study of T cell repertoires in cytomegalovirus infection. MiXCR was run by TCRdb on the reads, yielding one entry per CDR3 protein. In the table there are approximately 250,000 distinct CDR3 sequences, 6% to 8% of which are singletons. Source material: PBMCs. All receptors come from a human donor in good health (CMV status not recorded). Some clones in this sample may be carry-over from other donors' samples.

This clonotype was seen many times. The chain is built from TRBV20-1 and TRBJ2-3; TRBD1 matches at 7 bases. V lost 3 bases to trimming and J lost 2 bases; unmatched junction nucleotides: 2. The length of the CDR3 is 13 residues. Germline CDR1 is DFQATT and CDR2 is SNEGSKA (reference sequence). CDR3 in amino acids: CSARDRYTDTQYF. CDR3 coding DNA: TGCAGTGCTAGGGACAGGTACACAGATACGCAGTATTTT.

DNA of the CDR3: TGTGCCAGTAGTATACCCCCCTGGACAGGGGGTCGTACTGAAGCTTTCTTT. The encoded protein is CASSIPPWTGGRTEAFF. The V and J genes are TRBV19 and TRBJ1-1; the match to TRBD1 covers 10 bases. Germline lookup yields CDR1 LNHDA and CDR2 SQIVND (reference sequence). V gave up 2 bases and J gave up 5 bases; unmatched junction bases: 11. This CDR3 is 17 amino acids long.

There are many counts of this clonotype. The chain joins TRBV20-1 to TRBJ1-2, with D unresolved. Trimming shortened V by 3 bases and J by 7 bases, and 18 bases separated the two germline ends. The CDR3 is 14 amino acids. Germline V gene lookup returns CDR1 DFQATT and CDR2 SNEGSKA (reference sequence). The CDR3 sequence: CSASYAAQERGYTF. CDR3 DNA sequence: TGCAGTGCTAGTTATGCGGCCCAGGAGCGTGGCTACACCTTC.

This clonotype showed up many times. As DNA, the CDR3 is TGTGCCAGCAGTTTGGGCGGGGCAGTTGAAGCTTTCTTT. The encoded protein is CASSLGGAVEAFF. The rearrangement joins TRBV12-3 or TRBV12-4 to TRBJ1-1; D is possibly TRBD1 (5 bases). This CDR3 is 13 amino acids long. V was cut by 3 bases and J by 7 bases, with 12 bases left in between.

This clonotype was recorded many times. The chain uses TRBV30 and TRBJ1-2; D remains unclear. There are 12 residues in the CDR3. Trimming stripped 5 bases from V and 2 bases from J, with 9 bases between. The germline CDR1 and CDR2 sequences are GTSNPN and SVGIG (reference sequence). CDR3 protein: CAWAPGNYGYTF. CDR3 DNA sequence: TGTGCCTGGGCACCGGGAAACTATGGCTACACCTTC.

This clonotype has ten or more counts. This chain uses TRBV5-1 with TRBJ2-1, with no clear D. The CDR3 is 17 residues long. Germline CDR1 reads SGHRS; CDR2 reads YFSETQ. The V end was cut by 1 base, the J end by 5 bases, with 19 bases between. The CDR3 nucleotides are TGCGCCAGCAGCTTGAGCCGGTTGGGCCCTCCGAACAATGAGCAGTTCTTC. As protein: CASSLSRLGPPNNEQFF.

This clonotype was found many times. The CDR3 here is CASRLQVQAEAFF. In DNA, the CDR3 is TGTGCCAGCAGATTACAGGTTCAGGCTGAAGCTTTCTTT. The chain combines TRBV6-6 with TRBJ1-1; a possible D gene is TRBD1 (5 bases). The CDR3 has 13 amino acids. CDR1 and CDR2 (germline): MNHNY, SVGAGI (reference sequence). V lost 6 bases and J 6 bases, leaving 14 bases between the germline ends.

This clonotype came up many times. The rearrangement links TRBV28 to TRBJ2-3, with D perhaps TRBD2 (7 bases). Germline CDR1 MDHEN, CDR2 SYDVKM. V was clipped by 11 bases and J by 3 bases, with 15 bases between them. The CDR3 runs 13 residues. The CDR3 region is CAGGGPNTDTQYF. CDR3 DNA sequence: TGTGCCGGGGGGGGGCCCAATACAGATACGCAGTATTTT.

The chain carries TRBV28 and TRBJ1-2, with a tentative D call TRBD1 (5 bases). Germline V gives CDR1 MDHEN, CDR2 SYDVKM. The CDR3 has 13 residues. V dropped 8 bases and J dropped 4 bases, with 14 bases sitting between them. For the CDR3, the DNA is TGTGCCAGCGGACTGCTCGGGACCTATGGCTACACCTTC. This codes for CASGLLGTYGYTF.

This clonotype was seen ten or more times. The chain carries TRBV6-8 and TRBJ2-5; TRBD1 aligns across 9 bases. Germline lookup yields CDR1 MNHGY and CDR2 SAAAGT. This CDR3 comprises 17 residues. The V and J ends lost 5 bases and 5 bases, in that order; junction bases with no gene match: 15. For the CDR3, the DNA is TGTGCCAGCAGTCGAGTCCCGGGACAGGGCGCCGGGGAGACCCAGTACTTC. The encoded protein is CASSRVPGQGAGETQYF.

This clonotype appeared a few times. This sequence joins TRBV3-1 and TRBJ1-1, with TRBD1 matching over 9 bases. The CDR3 sequence is 14 residues long. Germline V lookup: CDR1 LGHDT, CDR2 YNNKEL (reference sequence). V lost 9 bases, J lost 3 bases, and 8 bases stayed unmatched. CDR3: CASGDRAEYTEAFF. CDR3 bases: TGTGCCAGTGGGGACAGGGCGGAGTACACTGAAGCTTTCTTT.

The rearrangement uses TRBV20-1 and TRBJ2-3; tentatively, D is TRBD1 (5 bases). V shed 0 bases and J shed 5 bases, with 9 bases lying between them. CDR3 length equals 13 residues. Germline CDR1 and CDR2: DFQATT and SNEGSKA (reference sequence). The CDR3 DNA reads TGCAGTGCTAGAGATGGTCAGGGAGATACGCAGTATTTT. It encodes CSARDGQGDTQYF.

This clonotype was counted many times. The V call is TRBV6-2 or TRBV6-3, the J call TRBJ2-7; no reliable D call. Trimming stripped 6 bases from V and 0 bases from J, with 15 bases between. In germline, CDR1 is MNHEY, CDR2 SVGEGT. The CDR3 covers 15 residues. The CDR3 nucleotides read TGTGCCAGCAGACGGCATACTGGGCGCTCCTACGAGCAGTACTTC. This encodes CASRRHTGRSYEQYF.

This clonotype was recorded at least ten times. Written as DNA, the CDR3 is TGCAGTGCTAGTGCCAGGCGGGGGGCCGTCACAGATACGCAGTATTTT. The encoded protein is CSASARRGAVTDTQYF. The rearrangement joins TRBV20-1 to TRBJ2-3; 8 bases agree with TRBD2. V shed 3 bases and J 2 bases; nucleotides not matched to a gene: 10. Germline V CDR1 and CDR2: DFQATT, SNEGSKA (reference sequence). This CDR3 has 16 amino acids.

This clonotype has more than one count but fewer than ten. The chain recombines TRBV18 with TRBJ1-4, with 9 bases matching TRBD1. Germline assignment: CDR1 KGHSH and CDR2 LQKENI. This CDR3 has 15 residues. Germline trimming cut 0 bases from V and 12 bases from J; bases unmatched to any gene: 8. This chain's CDR3 is CASSPPTRTGVELFF. The CDR3 DNA reads as TGTGCCAGCTCACCACCGACGAGGACAGGGGTAGAACTGTTTTTT.

This clonotype came up many times. This chain joins TRBV20-1 and TRBJ2-2; TRBD2 matches at 11 bases. The junction had 11 bases not matched to a gene; V was cut back by 2 bases and J by 9 bases. Germline V gene sequence: CDR1 DFQATT, CDR2 SNEGSKA (reference sequence). The CDR3 is 16 residues long. The CDR3 DNA reads TGCAGTGCTAGAAACCCAGCTAGCGGGGGGCCGCGGGAGCTGTTTTTT. Translated, it gives CSARNPASGGPRELFF.

This clonotype was counted many times. The gene calls are TRBV29-1 and TRBJ2-2; D gene unclear. Germline V gene data show CDR1 as SQVTM and CDR2 as ANQGSEA. V lost 5 bases, J lost 0 bases, and 10 bases lay in between. The length of the CDR3 is 14 residues. The CDR3 coding sequence is TGCAGCGTTCCCCGGCCTGCGAACACCGGGGAGCTGTTTTTT. Encoded protein: CSVPRPANTGELFF.

This clonotype came up many times. The CDR3 protein is CASSLPGQGGVLDAFF. The CDR3 DNA is TGTGCCAGCAGTTTGCCCGGACAGGGAGGAGTATTGGACGCTTTCTTT. V gene TRBV28 combines with J gene TRBJ1-1, with 8 bases fitting TRBD1. There are 16 residues in the CDR3. Unmatched junction bases numbered 17, after V lost 3 bases and J lost 11 bases. The germline V gene has CDR1 MDHEN and CDR2 SYDVKM.

A few counts support this clonotype. V gene TRBV5-6 combines with J gene TRBJ1-5, with D possibly matching TRBD1 (6 bases). From germline, CDR1 is SGHDT and CDR2 YYEEEE. CDR3 size: 18 residues. The ends were cut back, 0 bases at V and 5 bases at J, with 21 bases in the middle. CDR3 amino acids: CASSLDPRLGGRHQPQHF. CDR3 DNA sequence: TGTGCCAGCAGCTTGGATCCGAGGCTCGGGGGCCGTCATCAGCCCCAGCATTTT.

This clonotype was observed at least ten times. J is TRBJ2-1 and V is TRBV7-2; D is possibly TRBD1 or TRBD2 (5 bases each). Trimming shortened V by 1 base and J by 4 bases, and 14 bases separated the two germline ends. This CDR3 is built from 16 residues. From germline, CDR1 is SGHTA and CDR2 FQGNSA. This CDR3 reads CASSLVWGSVYNEQFF. In DNA, the CDR3 is TGTGCCAGCAGCTTAGTCTGGGGGTCGGTTTACAATGAGCAGTTCTTC.

This clonotype was observed at least ten times. V gene TRBV7-8 combines with J gene TRBJ1-1; D is perhaps TRBD1 (6 bases). CDR3 length: 17 residues. V lost 2 bases to trimming and J lost 2 bases, with 18 bases between them. The V gene's germline CDR1 is SGHVS and CDR2 FQNEAQ. The CDR3 reads CASSLSTRWGPNTEAFF. CDR3 nucleotides: TGTGCCAGCAGCTTATCTACGAGGTGGGGGCCTAACACTGAAGCTTTCTTT.